This T cell receptor (beta chain) came from a study of beta chain features in type 1 diabetes. Study-level findings and limits: In the patient group, naive, central memory and Treg TCRB repertoires seemed more alike than in the healthy donor group. Whatever favoring of shorter templates PCR might show would apply equally to patients and controls.

CD4+ naive, central memory, regulatory and stem cell-like memory subsets were isolated by sorting on CD45RO/CCR7/CD25/CD127/CD95/CD27. This clone was seen a few times. Its antigen is unidentified. Germline-derived CDR1 and CDR2 are MGHRA and YSYEKL. Trimming removed 0 bases from V and 5 bases from J; junction bases left unmatched: 6. CDR3 length: 17 residues. Expressed TCRB transcripts got sequenced, as all isolated RNA was reverse transcribed. Sequenced by immunoSEQ multiplex PCR; TCRdb stores in-frame clones only, minus some. The sample has some 160,000 clones; approximately 8.4% are singletons. Source material: central memory CD4+ T cells from blood. This sequence joins TRBV4-1 and TRBJ2-3; 12 bases agree with TRBD2. The source of this sequence is a woman aged 18 to 35 in good health. In DNA, the CDR3 is TGCGCCAGCAGCCAAGACAAGGGACTAGCGGGCCAAGATACGCAGTATTTT. This sequence encodes CASSQDKGLAGQDTQYF.